The subject of this entry is one T cell receptor (beta chain). Its antigen is still unknown. TCRB transcripts that were expressed got sequenced, as all of the isolated RNA had been reverse transcribed. Libraries were prepared by immunoSEQ multiplex PCR; TCRdb keeps only in-frame clonotypes and omits some of them. In the table there are 130,000 to 150,000 clones, roughly a tenth of which are singletons. Germline-derived CDR1 and CDR2 are SGHRS and YFSETQ. Trimming stripped 0 bases from V and 2 bases from J, with 8 bases between. This CDR3 is 15 amino acids long. The data belong to a study of beta chain features in type 1 diabetes. Study information: Across all samples, roughly 100,000,000 sorted cells were examined.

Findings and limits, study-wide: Insertions at VDJ junctions were less frequent in type 1 diabetes patients. These patients also deleted more nucleotides at the same junctions.

Sequences were obtained from naive CD4+ T cells from blood. This chain connects TRBV5-1 to TRBJ1-4; D ambiguous. The sequence was collected from a man between 18 and 35 years old in good health. CDR3 coding DNA: TGCGCCAGCAGCTTGGGAGGGTCTACTAATGAAAAACTGTTTTTT. It is translated as CASSLGGSTNEKLFF.